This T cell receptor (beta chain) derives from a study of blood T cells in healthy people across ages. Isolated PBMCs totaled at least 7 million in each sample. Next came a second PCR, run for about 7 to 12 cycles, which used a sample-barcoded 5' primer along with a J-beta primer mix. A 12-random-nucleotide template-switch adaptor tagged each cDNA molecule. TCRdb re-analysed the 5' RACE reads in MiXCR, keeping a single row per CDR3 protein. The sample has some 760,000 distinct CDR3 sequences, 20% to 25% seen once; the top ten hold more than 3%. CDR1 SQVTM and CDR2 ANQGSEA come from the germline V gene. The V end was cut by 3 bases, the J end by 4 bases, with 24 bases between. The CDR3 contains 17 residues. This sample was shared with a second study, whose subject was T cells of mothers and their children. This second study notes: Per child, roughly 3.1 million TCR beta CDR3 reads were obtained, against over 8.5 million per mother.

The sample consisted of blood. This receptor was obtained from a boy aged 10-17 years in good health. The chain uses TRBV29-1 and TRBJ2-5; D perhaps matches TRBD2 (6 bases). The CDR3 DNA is TGCAGCGTTGATGGGTTACTATCGGGAGCTGTGTCAGAGACCCAGTACTTC. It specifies CSVDGLLSGAVSETQYF.